One sample yielded the 27 T cell receptor beta chains listed below, sequenced in a study of T cells in Graves' hyperthyroidism and ophthalmopathy. What was amplified from RNA transcripts were TCR beta CDR3 regions. Carried out on the TCR CDR3, a first-round RT-PCR used the HTBI primer set. MiXCR was run by TCRdb on the multiplex PCR reads, yielding one entry per CDR3 protein. The sample holds 730,000 or so distinct CDR3 sequences, roughly a sixth seen once. Sequenced: blood. These receptors were taken from a woman between 45 and 60 years old with Graves' hyperthyroidism that later progressed to Graves' ophthalmopathy.

There are many counts of this clonotype. The chain is built from TRBV20-1 and TRBJ1-1; D perhaps matches TRBD1 (5 bases). V was clipped by 0 bases and J by 0 bases, with 8 bases between them. Germline V gives CDR1 DFQATT, CDR2 SNEGSKA (reference sequence). This CDR3 comprises 14 residues. This chain's CDR3 is CSARERGLNTEAFF. The CDR3 DNA sequence: TGCAGTGCTAGAGAGCGGGGGTTGAACACTGAAGCTTTCTTT.

The sample holds many counts of this clonotype. This rearrangement joins TRBV6-1 to TRBJ2-3; perhaps TRBD1 as D (5 bases). The CDR3 runs to 14 residues. The V gene's germline CDR1 is MNHNS and CDR2 SASEGT. Trimming took 7 bases from V and 3 from J, leaving 14 bases between them. CDR3 residues: CASIQGRRTDTQYF. CDR3 DNA: TGTGCCAGCATCCAGGGAAGGAGAACAGATACGCAGTATTTT.

In this sample, this clonotype turned up many times. The rearrangement joins TRBV12-3 or TRBV12-4 to TRBJ2-2, with 10 nucleotides matching TRBD2. The CDR3 length is 15 residues. V dropped 0 bases and J dropped 6; count of bases not matched to a gene: 1. For the CDR3, the DNA is TGTGCCAGCAGTTTAGCCGGACTAGCGGCCGGGGAGCTGTTTTTT. Residues: CASSLAGLAAGELFF.

The chain joins TRBV15 to TRBJ1-5, with D possibly matching TRBD1 (5 bases). Trimming left V 1 base short and J 5 bases short, with 18 bases between. Germline CDR1 LNHNV, CDR2 YYDKDF (reference sequence). The CDR3 is made up of 17 amino acids. CDR3 amino acids: CATSRAPGGLDDQPQHF. For the CDR3, the DNA is TGTGCCACCAGCAGAGCCCCGGGGGGTCTGGATGATCAGCCCCAGCATTTT.

This clonotype came up many times. The chain is built from TRBV20-1 and TRBJ1-1, with D uncertain. Between the trimmed V and J ends, which lost 2 bases and 0 bases, there was a span of 13 bases. In germline, CDR1 is DFQATT, CDR2 SNEGSKA (reference sequence). The CDR3 is 15 amino acids. DNA for the CDR3: TGCAGTGCTAGAATATTCGCAGAGATGAACACTGAAGCTTTCTTT. It translates to CSARIFAEMNTEAFF.

This clonotype occurred many times. The V and J genes are TRBV6-2 or TRBV6-3 and TRBJ2-3; no reliable D call. CDR3 size: 15 residues. Deletions cut 7 bases from V and 4 bases from J, with 18 bases between. Per germline, CDR1 MNHEY and CDR2 SVGEGT. Here the CDR3 DNA reads TGTGCCAGCAAAGACGACCTGGATGAGGCAGATACGCAGTATTTT. Its translation is CASKDDLDEADTQYF.

In its sample, this clonotype was seen many times. The chain has TRBV13 and TRBJ1-2, with TRBD1 identical over 12 bases. V trimming: 4 bases; J trimming: 5 bases; junction bases outside the gene matches: 5. This CDR3 is built from 15 residues. CDR1 and CDR2 from the germline V gene are PRHDT and FYEKMQ (reference sequence). Written as DNA, the CDR3 is TGTGCCAGCAGCTCCCGGGACAGGGGGCCTTATGGCTACACCTTC. It yields the protein CASSSRDRGPYGYTF.

Note on this clonotype: The germline gene is not matched at one end of the junction; a read error may be the cause. J is TRBJ1-6 and V is TRBV6-9; D gene ambiguous. CDR1 and CDR2 (germline): MNHGY, SVAAGI. CDR3 length: 11 residues. CDR3 amino acids: CASTYNSPLHF. In nucleotides, the CDR3 is TGTGCCAGCACTTATAATTCACCCCTCCACTTT.

This clonotype showed up just a few times. The V and J genes are TRBV6-1 and TRBJ2-7; unclear D gene. V gave up 3 bases and J gave up 2 bases, with 11 bases separating them. The CDR3 spans 14 residues. Germline V gives CDR1 MNHNS, CDR2 SASEGT. The CDR3 DNA follows: TGTGCCAGCAGTGACCCTCGACAAGCCTACGAGCAGTACTTC. It translates to CASSDPRQAYEQYF.

Comments on this clonotype: A read error may be the cause here, since a much bigger clone is one base away. This chain joins TRBV6-1 and TRBJ1-2; 7 nucleotides line up with TRBD1. Germline values: CDR1 MNHNS, CDR2 SASEGT. Germline trimming cut 0 bases from V and 7 bases from J; bases unmatched to any gene: 2. This CDR3 is 13 amino acids long. The CDR3 region is CASSEATGPGYTF. CDR3 bases: TGTGCCAGCAGTGAAGCGACAGGGCCTGGCTACACCTTC.

The V and J genes are TRBV7-2 and TRBJ2-5; weak D call: TRBD1 (6 bases). Germline V gives CDR1 SGHTA, CDR2 FQGNSA. CDR3 length: 14 residues. The ends were cut back, 5 bases at V and 3 bases at J, with 13 bases in the middle. CDR3 amino acids: CASSEGGMKETQYF. The CDR3 nucleotides are TGTGCCAGCAGCGAAGGGGGAATGAAAGAGACCCAGTACTTC.

The V gene is TRBV7-9, the J gene TRBJ2-2; D unresolved. Looked up from germline, CDR1 is SEHNR and CDR2 is FQNEAQ (reference sequence). V lost 5 bases and J 4 bases, leaving 14 bases between the germline ends. This CDR3 region has 15 residues. The CDR3 bases are TGTGCCAGCAGCCCGATGGCAGCCAGCACCGGGGAGCTGTTTTTT. As protein: CASSPMAASTGELFF.

Ten or more counts support this clonotype. This chain connects TRBV12-3 or TRBV12-4 to TRBJ2-3; tentatively, D is TRBD2 (7 bases). V dropped 4 bases and J dropped 4 bases, with 15 bases sitting between them. The CDR3 sequence is 15 residues long. The CDR3 DNA follows: TGTGCCAGCAGTTCATCGGGGGGCCGAGCAGATACGCAGTATTTT. Encoded protein: CASSSSGGRADTQYF.

This clonotype was counted ten times or more. The chain recombines TRBV6-1 with TRBJ1-2; D gene unclear. CDR1 is MNHNS and CDR2 is SASEGT in the germline V gene. The CDR3 extends over 14 amino acids. Trimming pared 4 bases from V and 4 bases from J, leaving 13 bases between. CDR3 in DNA: TGTGCCAGCAGTGGCCTCCGAATGTCCTATGGCTACACCTTC. Its protein is CASSGLRMSYGYTF.

As to this clonotype: This sequence may be a read error, since a much larger clone differs from it by one base. The chain carries TRBV7-2 and TRBJ1-1; no clear D gene. There are 14 residues in the CDR3. Germline assignment: CDR1 SGHTA and CDR2 FQGNSA. Between the trimmed V and J ends, which lost 3 bases and 5 bases, there was a span of 13 bases. In nucleotides, the CDR3 is TGTGCCAGCAGCTTTACCAACCTACGGACTGAAGCTTTCTTT. It is translated as CASSFTNLRTEAFF.

The chain is built from TRBV30 and TRBJ2-7; weak D call: TRBD1 (7 bases). This CDR3 contains 14 residues. The ends were cut back, 2 bases at V and 6 bases at J, with 17 bases in the middle. CDR1 and CDR2 from the germline V gene are GTSNPN and SVGIG (reference sequence). The chain's CDR3 is CAWSPGLQGREQYF. CDR3 bases: TGTGCCTGGAGTCCCGGACTACAGGGGCGCGAGCAGTACTTC.

The chain links TRBV29-1 to TRBJ1-1; D gene unclear. The CDR3 spans 12 residues. Per germline, CDR1 SQVTM and CDR2 ANQGSEA. V lost 3 bases to trimming and J lost 2 bases, with 7 bases between them. The CDR3 DNA reads TGCAGCGTTGATGGGGAAAACACTGAAGCTTTCTTT. Protein product: CSVDGENTEAFF. The complete variable domain, with remaining parts taken from reference TRBV29-1 and TRBJ1-1, reads SAVISQKPSRDICQRGTSLTIQCQVDSQVTMMFWYRQQPGQSLTLIATANQGSEATYESGFVIDKFPISRPNLTFSTLTVSNMSPEDSSIYLCSVDGENTEAFFGQGTRLTVV.

A word on this clonotype: This may be a read error: a much more frequent sequence differs by one nucleotide. The genes are TRBV27 and TRBJ1-2; D unresolved. V dropped 0 bases and J dropped 3 bases, with 5 bases sitting between them. This CDR3 region has 13 residues. CDR1 and CDR2 (germline): MNHEY, SMNVEV (reference sequence). The DNA of the CDR3 is TGTGCCAGCAGTTTATCACATTACTATGGCTACACCTTC. It is translated as CASSLSHYYGYTF.

A single count supports this clonotype. Compared with germline, one end of the junction differs, possibly owing to a read error. This chain joins TRBV3-1 and TRBJ2-2; 10 nucleotides line up with TRBD2. The CDR3 has 17 residues. The germline gives CDR1 LGHDT, CDR2 YNNKEL (reference sequence). The CDR3 loop reads CASSQFGLAANTGEPFF. CDR3 nucleotides: TGTGCCAGCAGCCAATTCGGACTAGCGGCGAACACCGGGGAGCCGTTTTTT.

This sequence joins TRBV11-2 and TRBJ2-1, with D unresolved. The CDR3 sequence is 13 residues long. Germline lookup yields CDR1 SGHAT and CDR2 FQNNGV. V lost 8 bases to trimming and J lost 8 bases, with 16 bases between them. The CDR3 DNA follows: TGTGCCAGCCGAAGGCCGAGAATGGATGAGCAGTTCTTC. Translation gives CASRRPRMDEQFF. Full variable domain (outside the CDR3, taken from reference TRBV11-2 and TRBJ2-1): EAGVAQSPRYKIIEKRQSVAFWCNPISGHATLYWYQQILGQGPKLLIQFQNNGVVDDSQLPKDRFSAERLKGVDSTLKIQPAKLEDSAVYLCASRRPRMDEQFFGPGTRLTVL.

This clonotype was detected a few times. The chain joins TRBV27 to TRBJ2-1; D unclear. The germline V and J ends were trimmed by 2 bases and 0 bases, with 8 bases remaining between them. The V gene's germline CDR1 is MNHEY and CDR2 SMNVEV (reference sequence). The CDR3 loop spans 15 amino acids. CDR3 in amino acids: CASSLDKTSYNEQFF. DNA for the CDR3: TGTGCCAGCAGTTTAGACAAGACCTCCTACAATGAGCAGTTCTTC.

V and J are TRBV10-3 and TRBJ1-1; D ambiguous. Germline V CDR1 and CDR2: ENHRY, SYGVKD. There are 12 residues in the CDR3. Trimming shortened V by 6 bases and J by 2 bases, and 7 bases separated the two germline ends. In nucleotides, the CDR3 is TGTGCCATCAGCCCCAGAAACACTGAAGCTTTCTTT. Its translation: CAISPRNTEAFF.

A note on this clonotype: A much larger clone lies a single base off, so this may be a read error. The rearrangement joins TRBV7-9 to TRBJ1-2; 11 nucleotides line up with TRBD1. Germline trimming cut 4 bases from V and 7 bases from J; bases unmatched to any gene: 11. This CDR3 comprises 16 residues. In germline, CDR1 is SEHNR, CDR2 FQNEAQ (reference sequence). CDR3 DNA sequence: TGTGCCAGCAGCTACGCCGGGACAGGGGGAATTTCTGGCTACACCTTC. Encoded protein: CASSYAGTGGISGYTF.

The chain is built from TRBV10-3 and TRBJ2-2; 10 positions agree with TRBD1. Germline CDR1 is ENHRY and CDR2 is SYGVKD. V shed 6 bases, J shed 4 bases, and the junction held 5 bases outside the gene matches. The CDR3 is made up of 15 amino acids. Here the CDR3 reads CAIRRDRGGTGELFF. CDR3 DNA sequence: TGTGCCATCAGGCGGGACAGGGGAGGCACCGGGGAGCTGTTTTTT.

In this sample, this clonotype turned up a few times. The chain uses TRBV10-3 and TRBJ1-3; D not certain. The CDR3 has 14 amino acids. Trimming cost V 6 bases and J 0 bases, with 9 bases left between them. Germline V gives CDR1 ENHRY, CDR2 SYGVKD. CDR3 in amino acids: CAISPGHSGNTIYF. Here the CDR3 DNA reads TGTGCCATCAGCCCGGGCCACTCTGGAAACACCATATATTTT.

This clonotype came up a few times. The gene calls are TRBV7-9 and TRBJ1-1; D might be TRBD1 (5 bases). The CDR3 consists of 15 residues. CDR1 and CDR2 (germline): SEHNR, FQNEAQ (reference sequence). Trimming left V 7 bases short and J 0 bases short, with 15 bases between. This CDR3 reads CASTSRQRVNTEAFF. The DNA for the CDR3 is TGTGCCAGCACCTCCCGACAGAGAGTGAACACTGAAGCTTTCTTT.

The chain employs TRBV7-6 and TRBJ2-1; perhaps TRBD1 as D (6 bases). Germline assignment: CDR1 SGHVS and CDR2 FNYEAQ. V was cut by 3 bases and J by 2 bases, with 14 bases left in between. The CDR3 is made up of 16 amino acids. CDR3 bases: TGTGCCAGCAGCTTGGACAGTTCCAGCCCCTACAATGAGCAGTTCTTC. Translating it yields CASSLDSSSPYNEQFF.